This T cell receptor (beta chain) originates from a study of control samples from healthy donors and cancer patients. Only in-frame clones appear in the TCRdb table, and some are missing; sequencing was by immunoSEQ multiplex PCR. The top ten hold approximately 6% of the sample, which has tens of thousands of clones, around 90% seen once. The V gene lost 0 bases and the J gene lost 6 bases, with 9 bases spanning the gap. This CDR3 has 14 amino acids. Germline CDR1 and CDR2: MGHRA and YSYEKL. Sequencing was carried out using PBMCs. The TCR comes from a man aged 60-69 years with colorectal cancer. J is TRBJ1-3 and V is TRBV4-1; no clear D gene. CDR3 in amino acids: CASSQEPFPNTIYF. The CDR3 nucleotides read TGCGCCAGCAGCCAAGAACCGTTTCCAAACACCATATATTTT.